These 30 T cell receptor beta chains share one sample of origin, sequenced in a study of vaccination and CD4 T cells after COVID-19. Sequenced with the Oncomine TCR Beta short-read assay was DNA taken from cultured CD4+ T cells. TCRdb independently ran MiXCR on the PCR reads; one entry per CDR3 protein. The sample gives about 9,400 distinct CDR3 sequences, about 44% of which show up once; roughly a quarter is in the top ten. The treatment: approximately 9-day PBMC culture with coronavirus spike peptide pools or control peptides (ViraFEST assay). During the years 2011-2018, before the COVID-19 pandemic, the unexposed donor's CD4+ T cells were collected. For these TCRs, the target antigens are not known. The specimen was CD4+ T cells from blood, cultured in vitro. The receptors stem from a human donor in good health.

This clonotype came up a few times. J is TRBJ2-7 and V is TRBV19; D is possibly TRBD2 (6 bases). Trimming took off 7 bases at V and 4 bases at J, with 17 bases between the two ends. Germline V gene lookup returns CDR1 LNHDA and CDR2 SQIVND (reference sequence). The CDR3 is 14 residues long. The CDR3 sequence is CASMGSGDLYEQYF. The CDR3 nucleotides read TGTGCCAGTATGGGTAGCGGCGACTTGTACGAGCAGTACTTC.

With regard to this clonotype: Germline is not matched at one junction end, which may reflect a read error. This chain connects TRBV27 to TRBJ2-2, with 14 bases that match TRBD2. The CDR3 contains 18 residues. The germline gives CDR1 MNHEY, CDR2 SMNVEV (reference sequence). CDR3 loop: CASRNRLAGGQGTGEPFF. The CDR3, as DNA: TGTGCCAGCAGAAACAGACTAGCGGGAGGGCAGGGCACCGGGGAGCCGTTTTTT.

J is TRBJ2-5 and V is TRBV5-6; TRBD1 matches at 9 bases. The CDR3 is 15 residues long. With V trimmed by 4 bases and J by 0 bases, 4 bases remained unmatched. Germline CDR1 is SGHDT and CDR2 is YYEEEE. The CDR3 loop is CASSGTGSYQETQYF. CDR3 sequence (DNA): TGTGCCAGCAGCGGGACAGGGAGTTACCAAGAGACCCAGTACTTC.

This clonotype has a handful of counts. The CDR3 loop is CASRVRGANEQYF. The CDR3 DNA follows: TGTGCCAGCAGGGTGCGGGGGGCGAACGAGCAGTACTTC. The chain is built from TRBV12-3 or TRBV12-4 and TRBJ2-7; TRBD2 matches 8 bases. V dropped 6 bases and J dropped 5; count of bases not matched to a gene: 6. The CDR3 runs 13 residues.

This sequence joins TRBV7-2 and TRBJ2-5, with 12 bases that match TRBD2. Looked up from germline, CDR1 is SGHTA and CDR2 is FQGNSA. The trim removed 5 bases at V and 5 bases at J, leaving 9 bases unmatched. The CDR3 covers 16 residues. This CDR3 reads CASSLGLAGPGETQYF. CDR3 DNA: TGTGCCAGCAGCCTCGGACTAGCGGGGCCCGGGGAGACCCAGTACTTC.

V usage is TRBV6-1 and J usage is TRBJ1-5, with a weak D call TRBD1 (5 bases). Germline lookup yields CDR1 MNHNS and CDR2 SASEGT. The CDR3 totals 14 residues. V shed 6 bases and J shed 5 bases, with 14 bases lying between them. The CDR3 region has the DNA TGTGCCAGCAGCCCGGGACGGATTTATCAGCCCCAGCATTTT. It yields the protein CASSPGRIYQPQHF.

V usage is TRBV6-1 and J usage is TRBJ1-2; 7 bases are a match to TRBD1. V shed 6 bases, J shed 4 bases, and the junction held 8 bases outside the gene matches. In germline, CDR1 is MNHNS, CDR2 SASEGT. The length of the CDR3 is 14 residues. The CDR3: CASRGDSSRYGYTF. In nucleotides, the CDR3 is TGTGCCAGCAGGGGGGACAGCTCGCGCTATGGCTACACCTTC.

The chain recombines TRBV19 with TRBJ2-2, with D maybe TRBD1 (6 bases). The CDR3 spans 15 residues. Between the trimmed V and J ends, which lost 6 bases and 2 bases, there was a span of 13 bases. Per the germline V gene, CDR1 is LNHDA and CDR2 is SQIVND (reference sequence). Written as DNA, the CDR3 is TGTGCCAGTAGAAATGCAGGGGATAACACCGGGGAGCTGTTTTTT. The encoded protein is CASRNAGDNTGELFF.

J is TRBJ2-1 and V is TRBV2; 7 bases agree with TRBD1. The V segment lost 6 bases and the J segment 0 bases; nucleotides outside the gene matches: 5. Germline assignment: CDR1 SNHLY and CDR2 FYNNEI. This CDR3 comprises 15 residues. Here the CDR3 reads CASREDRLSYNEQFF. The CDR3 DNA follows: TGTGCCAGCAGGGAGGACAGGCTCTCCTACAATGAGCAGTTCTTC.

The V call is TRBV7-6, the J call TRBJ2-3; 11 bases are shared with TRBD2. The V and J ends lost 7 bases and 8 bases, in that order; junction bases with no gene match: 14. Germline V gene lookup returns CDR1 SGHVS and CDR2 FNYEAQ. The CDR3 is 16 residues long. The CDR3 sequence is CASNPLLAGARGTQYF. CDR3 DNA: TGTGCCAGCAACCCTCTACTAGCGGGGGCCAGAGGTACGCAGTATTTT.

This clonotype showed up just a few times. The chain employs TRBV7-2 and TRBJ1-1, with D uncertain. Trimming pared 11 bases from V and 0 bases from J, leaving 16 bases between. Germline CDR1 SGHTA, CDR2 FQGNSA. This CDR3 spans 14 amino acids. CDR3 in DNA: TGTGCCGTAAATAGCGGAACAGTGAACACTGAAGCTTTCTTT. This codes for CAVNSGTVNTEAFF. Based on the CDR3 plus reference TRBV7-2 and TRBJ1-1, the full variable domain is GAGVSQSPSNKVTEKGKDVELRCDPISGHTALYWYRQSLGQGLEFLIYFQGNSAPDKSGLPSDRFSAERTGGSVSTLTIQRTQQEDSAVYLCAVNSGTVNTEAFFGQGTRLTVV.

This clonotype was counted only a few times. The V call is TRBV6-5, the J call TRBJ1-2; maybe TRBD1 (5 bases). V gave up 4 bases and J gave up 2 bases, with 11 bases separating them. Germline values: CDR1 MNHEY, CDR2 SVGAGI. The length of the CDR3 is 14 residues. CDR3 in DNA: TGTGCCAGCAGTTCCCCGACAGAAAACTATGGCTACACCTTC. This sequence encodes CASSSPTENYGYTF.

This chain joins TRBV28 and TRBJ1-2; perhaps TRBD1 as D (6 bases). Germline-derived CDR1 and CDR2 are MDHEN and SYDVKM. V lost 4 bases and J lost 7, with 10 bases in between. The CDR3 loop spans 12 amino acids. The CDR3 sequence: CASSSEQGGYTF. CDR3 in DNA: TGTGCCAGCAGTTCGGAACAGGGTGGCTACACCTTC.

The genes are TRBV14 and TRBJ1-2; 8 positions agree with TRBD1. CDR1 is SGHDN and CDR2 is FVKESK in the germline V gene. This CDR3 contains 13 residues. V shed 5 bases and J 8 bases; nucleotides not matched to a gene: 7. CDR3 DNA sequence: TGTGCCAGCAGCGTTCAGGGGGCGCCGGGCTACACCTTC. Its translation is CASSVQGAPGYTF.

This sequence joins TRBV20-1 and TRBJ1-2; D is possibly TRBD1 (6 bases). Trimming removed 4 bases at V and 3 bases at J, with 15 bases between. CDR1 and CDR2 from the germline V gene are DFQATT and SNEGSKA (reference sequence). This CDR3 contains 14 residues. This CDR3 reads CSAIQGSSYYGYTF. The CDR3 nucleotides are TGCAGTGCTATACAGGGTTCCTCCTACTATGGCTACACCTTC.

The chain combines TRBV12-3 or TRBV12-4 with TRBJ1-1, with 7 bases aligning to TRBD1. The CDR3 loop spans 15 amino acids. V was pared by 5 bases and J by 2 bases, with 8 bases of the junction left unmatched. Here the CDR3 DNA reads TGTGCCAGCAGTGTAGGGGCAGGGGGAAACACTGAAGCTTTCTTT. Its protein is CASSVGAGGNTEAFF.

The chain employs TRBV6-5 and TRBJ1-2, with 7 bases fitting TRBD1. CDR3 size: 15 residues. Trimming removed 2 bases from V and 4 bases from J; junction bases left unmatched: 7. In germline, CDR1 is MNHEY, CDR2 SVGAGI. The CDR3 reads CASSYSQGVVYGYTF. The CDR3 nucleotides are TGTGCCAGCAGTTACAGCCAGGGGGTGGTCTATGGCTACACCTTC.

This clonotype has a handful of counts. This chain connects TRBV24-1 to TRBJ1-1, with 9 bases aligning to TRBD1. With 3 bases clipped from V and 8 bases from J, the junction kept 9 bases outside the gene matches. CDR3 length: 15 residues. Germline V gene lookup returns CDR1 KGHDR and CDR2 SFDVKD. The CDR3 loop reads CATSDAGQGPGEAFF. CDR3 bases: TGTGCCACCAGTGATGCGGGACAGGGCCCAGGGGAAGCTTTCTTT.

This rearrangement joins TRBV20-1 to TRBJ1-2; D remains unclear. Germline V CDR1 and CDR2: DFQATT, SNEGSKA (reference sequence). The CDR3 spans 17 residues. Trimming removed 3 bases at V and 0 bases at J, with 20 bases between. The DNA for the CDR3 is TGCAGTGCTAGTAGTCTTATAGTGTACGGCTCTAACTATGGCTACACCTTC. Protein sequence: CSASSLIVYGSNYGYTF.

The J gene is TRBJ2-7, the V gene TRBV29-1, with D possibly called TRBD1 or TRBD2 (5 bases each). V was shortened by 7 bases and J by 4 bases, with 23 bases between the two germline ends. This CDR3 spans 15 amino acids. In germline, CDR1 is SQVTM, CDR2 ANQGSEA. CDR3 region: CSAATPGPLVYEQYF. CDR3 in DNA: TGCAGCGCGGCTACCCCGGGGCCTCTGGTGTACGAGCAGTACTTC.

The gene calls are TRBV6-4 and TRBJ2-3, with a weak D call TRBD1 (6 bases). CDR3 size: 13 residues. Germline loops: CDR1 MRHNA, CDR2 SNTAGT. V was shortened by 4 bases and J by 3 bases, with 8 bases between the two germline ends. The CDR3 sequence is CASSAGETDTQYF. In DNA, the CDR3 is TGTGCCAGCAGTGCAGGGGAGACAGATACGCAGTATTTT.

The chain uses TRBV7-4 and TRBJ1-5; D remains unclear. CDR3 length: 15 amino acids. V was shortened by 1 base and J by 0 bases, with 7 bases between the two germline ends. Per germline, CDR1 SGHVT and CDR2 SQSDAQ. As DNA, the CDR3 is TGTGCCAGCAGCTTAGGGAGCGATAGCAATCAGCCCCAGCATTTT. It encodes CASSLGSDSNQPQHF.

The J gene is TRBJ1-6, the V gene TRBV10-1; tentatively, D is TRBD1 (5 bases). Between the trimmed V and J ends, which lost 4 bases and 7 bases, there was a span of 8 bases. The germline gives CDR1 WNHNN, CDR2 SYGVQD (reference sequence). The CDR3 runs to 13 residues. The CDR3 protein is CASSAQGNSPLHF. CDR3 in DNA: TGCGCCAGCAGTGCCCAGGGAAATTCACCCCTCCACTTT.

The genes are TRBV19 and TRBJ1-5; the D gene is possibly TRBD1 (6 bases). Deletions cut 8 bases from V and 2 bases from J, with 10 bases between. This CDR3 has 13 residues. CDR1 is LNHDA, CDR2 SQIVND, per germline (reference sequence). The chain's CDR3 is CASLGGRNQPQHF. CDR3 nucleotides: TGTGCCAGTCTCGGGGGCCGCAATCAGCCCCAGCATTTT.

This clonotype has a handful of counts. The V and J genes are TRBV27 and TRBJ2-2; 10 bases line up with TRBD2. The V gene's germline CDR1 is MNHEY and CDR2 SMNVEV (reference sequence). CDR3 length: 16 amino acids. Trimming removed 6 bases from V and 0 bases from J; junction bases left unmatched: 4. CDR3 nucleotides: TGTGCCAGCAGCAGAGCGGGAGGGACGAACACCGGGGAGCTGTTTTTT. Translating gives CASSRAGGTNTGELFF.

About this clonotype: At one end, the junction sequence differs from germline, possibly due to a read error. The chain couples TRBV7-2 to TRBJ2-2; the D call may be TRBD1 or TRBD2 (6 bases each). The CDR3 sequence is 16 residues long. CDR1 and CDR2 from the germline V gene are SGHTA and FQGNSA. The CDR3 loop reads CASSPMGAGNAGELFF. The CDR3, as DNA: TGTGCCAGCAGCCCCATGGGGGCGGGGAACGCCGGGGAGCTGTTTTTT.

This clonotype was seen a handful of times. Here the CDR3 reads CASSQVGAGQETQYF. Written as DNA, the CDR3 is TGCGCCAGCAGCCAAGTAGGTGCAGGACAAGAGACCCAGTACTTC. The rearrangement joins TRBV4-3 to TRBJ2-5; D gene uncertain. Trimming left V 1 base short and J 2 bases short, with 11 bases between. The CDR3 length is 15 residues. In germline, CDR1 is LGHNA, CDR2 YSLEER.

This clonotype has just a few counts. The rearrangement joins TRBV7-6 to TRBJ2-2, with D possibly being TRBD2 (6 bases). V shed 5 bases and J shed 2 bases, with 18 bases lying between them. CDR1 and CDR2 (germline): SGHVS, FNYEAQ. This CDR3 contains 17 residues. CDR3 DNA: TGTGCCAGCAGCCGGTCGAACCTAGCGAGAAACACCGGGGAGCTGTTTTTT. It is translated as CASSRSNLARNTGELFF.

This clonotype was counted between two and nine times. The chain has TRBV6-1 and TRBJ1-2, with 9 bases aligning to TRBD1. J gave up 4 bases and V 8 bases, and 5 bases lay outside the gene matches. The germline V gene has CDR1 MNHNS and CDR2 SASEGT. This CDR3 region has 13 residues. Written as DNA, the CDR3 is TGTGCCAGCGGTCCGGACAGGGGCTATGGCTACACCTTC. Its protein is CASGPDRGYGYTF.

V and J are TRBV7-8 and TRBJ2-7; D is ambiguous. Germline-derived CDR1 and CDR2 are SGHVS and FQNEAQ. This CDR3 has 13 amino acids. Trimming removed 0 bases from V and 1 base from J, with 4 bases in between. CDR3 sequence (DNA): TGTGCCAGCAGCTTAGCCTTGTCCTACGAGCAGTACTTC. Translated: CASSLALSYEQYF.